Below are 28 T cell receptor beta chains sequenced from a single sample in a study of OX40 agonist ivuxolimab in advanced cancers. Produced via immunoSEQ multiplex PCR; TCRdb's table is partial and in-frame only. The sample has 40,000 to 55,000 clones, 80% seen once. Sequences were derived from CD4+ or CD8+ T cells sorted from blood, sampled in a trial of the OX40 agonist ivuxolimab. The receptors were sampled from an adult with an advanced solid tumor such as melanoma, head and neck, liver or kidney cancer.

V gene TRBV5-4 combines with J gene TRBJ2-2; TRBD1 matches 9 bases. CDR3 length: 17 residues. Germline assignment: CDR1 SGHNT and CDR2 YYREEE (reference sequence). With 1 base clipped from V and 2 bases from J, the junction kept 6 bases outside the gene matches. The CDR3 here is CASSLFRDRANTGELFF. CDR3 in DNA: TGTGCCAGCAGCTTGTTCCGGGACAGGGCAAACACCGGGGAGCTGTTTTTT.

This chain's CDR3 is CASSQPLGGNRNSPLHF. Written as DNA, the CDR3 is TGTGCCAGCAGCCAACCCCTCGGGGGCAACCGAAATTCACCCCTCCACTTT. The chain uses TRBV14 and TRBJ1-6; perhaps TRBD1 as D (6 bases). CDR1 and CDR2 from the germline V gene are SGHDN and FVKESK. V was clipped by 2 bases and J by 7 bases, with 18 bases between them. CDR3 length: 17 residues.

This chain links TRBV6-1 with TRBJ1-1; possibly TRBD1 for D (6 bases). Germline V gene data show CDR1 as MNHNS and CDR2 as SASEGT. The CDR3 sequence is 14 residues long. V lost 4 bases to trimming and J lost 1 base, with 10 bases between them. In DNA form, the CDR3 reads TGTGCCAGCAGTGTACAGACAGGGAACACTGAAGCTTTCTTT. This encodes CASSVQTGNTEAFF.

The rearrangement links TRBV20-1 to TRBJ2-3; TRBD2 is a possible D gene (5 bases). Looked up from germline, CDR1 is DFQATT and CDR2 is SNEGSKA (reference sequence). CDR3 length: 11 residues. As DNA, the CDR3 is TGCAGCCCAGAGGGTAGAGATACGCAGTATTTT. Protein sequence: CSPEGRDTQYF.

The sample holds one count of this clone. This chain uses TRBV14 with TRBJ2-1, with 8 bases fitting TRBD1. Germline CDR1 SGHDN, CDR2 FVKESK. V was pared by 2 bases and J by 4 bases, with 16 bases of the junction left unmatched. The CDR3 sequence is 19 residues long. This chain's CDR3 is CASSQRSGLGQGGYNEQFF. The CDR3 region has the DNA TGTGCCAGCAGCCAAAGGAGTGGCCTCGGACAGGGCGGGTACAATGAGCAGTTCTTC.

The chain joins TRBV18 to TRBJ2-7; no reliable D call. Germline assignment: CDR1 KGHSH and CDR2 LQKENI. The V and J ends lost 3 bases and 3 bases respectively, with 12 bases between them. CDR3 size: 14 residues. The CDR3 region has the DNA TGTGCCAGCTCACCGCCCAGCCGAATCTACGAGCAGTACTTC. Amino acid sequence: CASSPPSRIYEQYF.

The CDR3 nucleotides read TGTGCCAGCAGCTTAGGCTCAGGGTTGGCCACTGAAGCTTTCTTT. Protein: CASSLGSGLATEAFF. This chain connects TRBV7-2 to TRBJ1-1, with D possibly matching TRBD1 (5 bases). Looked up from germline, CDR1 is SGHTA and CDR2 is FQGNSA. V shed 1 base and J shed 4 bases, with 13 bases lying between them. CDR3 length equals 15 residues. Together with reference TRBV7-2 and TRBJ1-1, the CDR3 gives the full variable domain: GAGVSQSPSNKVTEKGKDVELRCDPISGHTALYWYRQSLGQGLEFLIYFQGNSAPDKSGLPSDRFSAERTGGSVSTLTIQRTQQEDSAVYLCASSLGSGLATEAFFGQGTRLTVV.

This clone was counted between two and nine times. The chain links TRBV5-1 to TRBJ2-1, with 11 positions matching TRBD1. Trimming cost V 4 bases and J 1 base; bases outside gene matches: 1. CDR3 length: 15 residues. Germline loops: CDR1 SGHRS, CDR2 YFSETQ. CDR3 nucleotides: TGCGCCAGCAGCGGGACAGGGGGTTCCTACAATGAGCAGTTCTTC. Encoded protein: CASSGTGGSYNEQFF. Supplemented by reference TRBV5-1 and TRBJ2-1, the full variable domain reads KAGVTQTPRYLIKTRGQQVTLSCSPISGHRSVSWYQQTPGQGLQFLFEYFSETQRNKGNFPGRFSGRQFSNSRSEMNVSTLELGDSALYLCASSGTGGSYNEQFFGPGTRLTVL.

This rearrangement joins TRBV14 to TRBJ2-7; D is uncertain. The CDR3 covers 12 residues. Per germline, CDR1 SGHDN and CDR2 FVKESK. Trimming left V 1 base short and J 4 bases short, with 5 bases between. In DNA form, the CDR3 reads TGTGCCAGCAGCCAAGTAGGGTACGAGCAGTACTTC. Protein sequence: CASSQVGYEQYF.

The rearrangement uses TRBV7-9 and TRBJ2-5; 13 nucleotides line up with TRBD2. The CDR3 consists of 17 residues. The junction had 9 bases not matched to a gene; V was cut back by 3 bases and J by 5 bases. Germline-derived CDR1 and CDR2 are SEHNR and FQNEAQ (reference sequence). This CDR3 reads CASSLAGTSGTRETQYF. The CDR3 DNA reads TGTGCCAGCAGCTTGGCCGGGACTAGCGGGACGAGGGAGACCCAGTACTTC.

The chain has TRBV7-9 and TRBJ1-4, with 7 positions matching TRBD1. The CDR3 runs to 19 residues. Germline CDR1 and CDR2: SEHNR and FQNEAQ (reference sequence). V trimming: 5 bases; J trimming: 8 bases; junction bases outside the gene matches: 23. In nucleotides, the CDR3 is TGTGCCAGCAGCCTCCAAAGATTACGACAGGGCTCAGAGAAGGAAAAACTGTTTTTT. This codes for CASSLQRLRQGSEKEKLFF.

The rearrangement uses TRBV6-1 and TRBJ1-1; perhaps TRBD1 as D (6 bases). Trimming pared 8 bases from V and 0 bases from J, leaving 10 bases between. Germline V lookup: CDR1 MNHNS, CDR2 SASEGT. The CDR3 runs to 13 residues. Here the CDR3 DNA reads TGTGCCAGCCACAGGGACCTGAACACTGAAGCTTTCTTT. This encodes CASHRDLNTEAFF.

The rearrangement uses TRBV5-1 and TRBJ2-4; D is uncertain. The CDR3 has 14 residues. Germline CDR1 is SGHRS and CDR2 is YFSETQ. With 4 bases removed from V and 5 bases from J, the gap between germline ends came to 13 bases. This CDR3 reads CASSPDPPQNIQYF. The CDR3 DNA reads as TGCGCCAGCAGCCCGGACCCTCCCCAAAACATTCAGTACTTC.

The rearrangement joins TRBV15 to TRBJ2-2, with TRBD1 matching 9 bases. V lost 0 bases to trimming and J lost 6 bases; unmatched junction nucleotides: 8. Germline values: CDR1 LNHNV, CDR2 YYDKDF (reference sequence). This CDR3 is 17 amino acids long. CDR3 in amino acids: CATSRDRDRGVPGELFF. The CDR3 DNA reads as TGTGCCACCAGCAGAGATCGCGACAGGGGGGTACCCGGGGAGCTGTTTTTT.

The chain combines TRBV30 with TRBJ2-2, with TRBD2 as a possible D gene (5 bases). Trimming shortened V by 2 bases and J by 1 base, and 5 bases separated the two germline ends. Germline loops: CDR1 GTSNPN, CDR2 SVGIG (reference sequence). The CDR3 totals 13 residues. The CDR3 is CAWSRGNTGELFF. In DNA, the CDR3 is TGTGCCTGGAGTCGGGGGAACACCGGGGAGCTGTTTTTT. Drawing the rest from reference TRBV30 and TRBJ2-2, the complete variable domain is SQTIHQWPATLVQPVGSPLSLECTVEGTSNPNLYWYRQAAGRGLQLLFYSVGIGQISSEVPQNLSASRPQDRQFILSSKKLLLSDSGFYLCAWSRGNTGELFFGEGSRLTVL.

This chain connects TRBV20-1 to TRBJ2-1; the D is unclear. Germline V gene data show CDR1 as DFQATT and CDR2 as SNEGSKA (reference sequence). The CDR3 consists of 10 residues. V dropped 7 bases and J dropped 12 bases, with 13 bases sitting between them. CDR3 in DNA: TGCAGTGTTTTGACCCGGAGGCAGTTCTTC. This encodes CSVLTRRQFF.

Details on this clone: The junction does not match germline at one end; this may be a read error. Other DNA sequences from this sample encode an identical CDR3 as well. This chain connects TRBV28 to TRBJ1-1; 7 nucleotides match TRBD1. CDR1 and CDR2 (germline): MDHEN, SYDVKM. This CDR3 is 14 amino acids long. The CDR3 reads CASSPGQVYTEAFF. The CDR3 DNA is TGTGCCAGCAGTCCCGGACAGGTTTACACCGAAGCTTTCTTT.

The chain has TRBV5-4 and TRBJ2-5; D is unresolved. CDR1 SGHNT and CDR2 YYREEE come from the germline V gene (reference sequence). The CDR3 spans 11 residues. The V and J ends lost 4 bases and 4 bases respectively, with 5 bases between them. Here the CDR3 reads CASSTGETQYF. Written as DNA, the CDR3 is TGTGCCAGCAGCACCGGAGAGACCCAGTACTTC.

The chain employs TRBV15 and TRBJ1-3, with D tentatively TRBD1 (6 bases). Per germline, CDR1 LNHNV and CDR2 YYDKDF (reference sequence). The CDR3 contains 15 residues. V gave up 5 bases and J gave up 0 bases, with 11 bases separating them. The CDR3 loop reads CATSPGHSSGNTIYF. In DNA form, the CDR3 reads TGTGCCACCAGCCCGGGACACAGCTCTGGAAACACCATATATTTT.

This clone was found a few times. This chain links TRBV11-2 with TRBJ2-5; D ambiguous. Germline assignment: CDR1 SGHAT and CDR2 FQNNGV. Between the trimmed V and J ends, which lost 1 base and 4 bases, there was a span of 13 bases. This CDR3 contains 15 residues. The CDR3 here is CASSLGASSAETQYF. The DNA for the CDR3 is TGTGCCAGCAGCTTAGGGGCCTCCTCAGCAGAGACCCAGTACTTC. Full variable domain (outside the CDR3, taken from reference TRBV11-2 and TRBJ2-5): EAGVAQSPRYKIIEKRQSVAFWCNPISGHATLYWYQQILGQGPKLLIQFQNNGVVDDSQLPKDRFSAERLKGVDSTLKIQPAKLEDSAVYLCASSLGASSAETQYFGPGTRLLVL.

This chain connects TRBV2 to TRBJ2-7; D is perhaps TRBD1 (6 bases). Trimming stripped 5 bases from V and 2 bases from J, with 10 bases between. Looked up from germline, CDR1 is SNHLY and CDR2 is FYNNEI. CDR3 length equals 13 residues. CDR3 amino acids: CASSQGPAYEQYF. The CDR3 DNA is TGTGCCAGCAGTCAGGGGCCCGCCTACGAGCAGTACTTC.

This chain joins TRBV18 and TRBJ1-5, with 8 nucleotides matching TRBD1. CDR3 length: 13 residues. V lost 4 bases and J lost 10; bases outside the gene matches: 6. In germline, CDR1 is KGHSH, CDR2 LQKENI. CDR3 DNA: TGTGCCAGCTCACGAGACAGGGGCCCTCCCCAGCATTTT. The encoded protein is CASSRDRGPPQHF.

The chain recombines TRBV19 with TRBJ2-2; a possible D gene is TRBD1 (5 bases). The CDR3 extends over 15 amino acids. CDR1 is LNHDA, CDR2 SQIVND, per germline (reference sequence). The V and J ends lost 7 bases and 4 bases respectively, with 16 bases between them. The CDR3 bases are TGTGCCAGTACCGTTTCCACCAGGGTCACCGGGGAGCTGTTTTTT. This codes for CASTVSTRVTGELFF.

The rearrangement uses TRBV4-1 and TRBJ1-2; 8 positions agree with TRBD1. Germline CDR1 MGHRA, CDR2 YSYEKL. The CDR3 sequence is 18 residues long. Trimming removed 0 bases from V and 0 bases from J; junction bases left unmatched: 9. CDR3 nucleotide sequence: TGCGCCAGCAGCCAAGATAATGCAGGGGGCGCAACTAACTATGGCTACACCTTC. Translating gives CASSQDNAGGATNYGYTF.

J is TRBJ2-7 and V is TRBV6-6; D is ambiguous. Germline CDR1 MNHNY, CDR2 SVGAGI (reference sequence). The CDR3 extends over 14 amino acids. V lost 7 bases to trimming and J lost 3 bases, with 16 bases between them. Here the CDR3 DNA reads TGTGCCAGCACCCCGGCCTCCCCTAGCTACGAGCAGTACTTC. Translated: CASTPASPSYEQYF.

This clone appeared a few times. V is TRBV15 and J is TRBJ1-2; maybe TRBD1 (5 bases). The CDR3 covers 14 residues. V dropped 1 base and J dropped 6 bases, with 12 bases sitting between them. Germline CDR1 is LNHNV and CDR2 is YYDKDF (reference sequence). The CDR3 bases are TGTGCCACCAGCAGAGCGGGGACGAGGGATGGCTACACCTTC. Its translation: CATSRAGTRDGYTF.

This chain connects TRBV5-1 to TRBJ2-6; D gene uncertain. The CDR3 length is 15 residues. V was shortened by 0 bases and J by 3 bases, with 7 bases between the two germline ends. CDR1 and CDR2 (germline): SGHRS, YFSETQ. CDR3 DNA: TGCGCCAGCAGCTTGGAACATCTTGGGGCCAACGTCCTGACTTTC. It codes for CASSLEHLGANVLTF.

The V gene is TRBV5-1, the J gene TRBJ1-2; D unresolved. Germline V gene lookup returns CDR1 SGHRS and CDR2 YFSETQ. This CDR3 spans 15 amino acids. The V end lost 6 bases, the J end lost 0 bases, and 15 bases lay between the germline ends. The CDR3 DNA reads as TGCGCCAGCAAAATGTGGGCAGGCACTAACTATGGCTACACCTTC. Its protein product is CASKMWAGTNYGYTF. Full variable domain (outside the CDR3, taken from reference TRBV5-1 and TRBJ1-2): KAGVTQTPRYLIKTRGQQVTLSCSPISGHRSVSWYQQTPGQGLQFLFEYFSETQRNKGNFPGRFSGRQFSNSRSEMNVSTLELGDSALYLCASKMWAGTNYGYTFGSGTRLTVV.